One and the same sample provided the 12 T cell receptor beta chains below, sequenced in a study of shared clonotypes between healthy human individuals. Positively selected for CCR7, the CD45RO-negative cells used as naive CD8 cells excluded terminally differentiated effector memory CD45RA+ cells. Libraries were prepared by immunoSEQ multiplex PCR; TCRdb keeps only in-frame clonotypes and omits some of them. The sample has 1.5 million to 2.5 million clones, roughly 95% seen once. The sequenced material came from naive CD8+ T cells sorted from blood. Source of these receptors: a man aged 18 to 29 in good health.

This clone was detected a few times. The chain couples TRBV10-2 to TRBJ2-7, with TRBD2 matching over 7 bases. CDR1 is WSHSY, CDR2 SAAADI, per germline. V dropped 6 bases and J dropped 6; count of bases not matched to a gene: 8. This CDR3 has 13 residues. In DNA form, the CDR3 reads TGCGCCAGCAGGGTTGCGGGAGCGGGCGAGCAGTACTTC. Translated: CASRVAGAGEQYF.

V is TRBV7-9 and J is TRBJ2-7; 7 nucleotides line up with TRBD2. The CDR3 covers 17 residues. Germline values: CDR1 SEHNR, CDR2 FQNEAQ (reference sequence). The V and J ends lost 2 bases and 1 base, in that order; junction bases with no gene match: 11. The CDR3: CASSLFSAGEGSYEQYF. The CDR3 DNA sequence: TGTGCCAGCAGCTTATTCTCGGCGGGAGAGGGATCCTACGAGCAGTACTTC.

This clone showed up just once. J is TRBJ2-3 and V is TRBV4-1; 15 bases agree with TRBD2. The CDR3 is made up of 18 amino acids. The germline V gene encodes CDR1 MGHRA and CDR2 YSYEKL. The J segment lost 4 bases and the V segment lost 4 bases, leaving 9 bases of the junction unmatched. CDR3 in DNA: TGCGCCAGCAGCCCGGGACTAGCGGGGGGATTAGCACCAGATACGCAGTATTTT. Its translation: CASSPGLAGGLAPDTQYF.

This clone was seen once. The rearrangement uses TRBV5-5 and TRBJ2-7; 7 nucleotides line up with TRBD1. Trimming removed 0 bases from V and 4 bases from J; junction bases left unmatched: 16. This CDR3 has 18 amino acids. Looked up from germline, CDR1 is SGHKS and CDR2 is YYEKEE (reference sequence). CDR3 coding DNA: TGTGCCAGCAGCTTGGCCGACGTAGGCAGGACAGGCGTTTACGAGCAGTACTTC. This translates into CASSLADVGRTGVYEQYF.

The V call is TRBV5-1, the J call TRBJ2-7, with D unclear. The germline V gene encodes CDR1 SGHRS and CDR2 YFSETQ. The CDR3 has 13 residues. V lost 2 bases and J lost 4, with 10 bases in between. The chain's CDR3 is CASSFGPEYEQYF. The CDR3 bases are TGCGCCAGCAGCTTTGGCCCAGAATACGAGCAGTACTTC.

V gene TRBV10-3 combines with J gene TRBJ2-3, with 7 nucleotides matching TRBD2. Germline CDR1 reads ENHRY; CDR2 reads SYGVKD. V shed 2 bases and J 1 base; nucleotides not matched to a gene: 9. The CDR3 is 17 residues long. The CDR3 DNA reads as TGTGCCATCAGTGAGCCGGGGGGAGGGAGCGGCACAGATACGCAGTATTTT. This gives the protein CAISEPGGGSGTDTQYF.

The gene calls are TRBV6-6 and TRBJ2-5; TRBD2 is a possible D gene (6 bases). CDR3 length equals 14 residues. Trimming pared 1 base from V and 5 bases from J, leaving 11 bases between. Germline values: CDR1 MNHNY, CDR2 SVGAGI (reference sequence). CDR3 nucleotides: TGTGCCAGCAGTTACTTGCCGGGGGTGGAGACCCAGTACTTC. Its protein is CASSYLPGVETQYF.

The V and J genes are TRBV11-1 and TRBJ2-3, with D possibly matching TRBD1 (6 bases). V was pared by 8 bases and J by 4 bases, with 10 bases between. The CDR3 sequence is 12 residues long. Germline CDR1 and CDR2: SGHAT and FQDESV (reference sequence). The CDR3 region is CASSQGADTQYF. CDR3 in DNA: TGTGCCAGCTCACAGGGCGCAGATACGCAGTATTTT.

This chain connects TRBV9 to TRBJ2-2; D is unclear. The CDR3 sequence is 13 residues long. CDR1 SGDLS and CDR2 YYNGEE come from the germline V gene. The ends were cut back, 3 bases at V and 5 bases at J, with 8 bases in the middle. The CDR3 region is CASSERLTGELFF. As DNA, the CDR3 is TGTGCCAGCAGCGAAAGACTGACCGGGGAGCTGTTTTTT.

In DNA form, the CDR3 reads TGTGCCAGCAGCCCTAGCGGGTCGACCTACGAGCAGTACTTC. It codes for CASSPSGSTYEQYF. The chain employs TRBV2 and TRBJ2-7, with TRBD2 identical over 8 bases. In germline, CDR1 is SNHLY, CDR2 FYNNEI. This CDR3 contains 14 residues. V gave up 6 bases and J gave up 2 bases; unmatched junction bases: 6.

This chain connects TRBV6-1 to TRBJ2-1, with D perhaps matching TRBD1 or TRBD2 (5 bases each). There are 13 residues in the CDR3. Germline V lookup: CDR1 MNHNS, CDR2 SASEGT. Trimming shortened V by 3 bases and J by 3 bases, and 6 bases separated the two germline ends. CDR3 in DNA: TGTGCCAGCAGTGAGGGGGACTACAATGAGCAGTTCTTC. It encodes CASSEGDYNEQFF.

The chain joins TRBV14 to TRBJ2-5, with D hard to call. CDR3 length: 14 residues. CDR1 and CDR2 from the germline V gene are SGHDN and FVKESK. V was clipped by 2 bases and J by 2 bases, with 9 bases between them. The CDR3 nucleotides read TGTGCCAGCAGCCAATTATCCGAACAAGAGACCCAGTACTTC. This codes for CASSQLSEQETQYF.